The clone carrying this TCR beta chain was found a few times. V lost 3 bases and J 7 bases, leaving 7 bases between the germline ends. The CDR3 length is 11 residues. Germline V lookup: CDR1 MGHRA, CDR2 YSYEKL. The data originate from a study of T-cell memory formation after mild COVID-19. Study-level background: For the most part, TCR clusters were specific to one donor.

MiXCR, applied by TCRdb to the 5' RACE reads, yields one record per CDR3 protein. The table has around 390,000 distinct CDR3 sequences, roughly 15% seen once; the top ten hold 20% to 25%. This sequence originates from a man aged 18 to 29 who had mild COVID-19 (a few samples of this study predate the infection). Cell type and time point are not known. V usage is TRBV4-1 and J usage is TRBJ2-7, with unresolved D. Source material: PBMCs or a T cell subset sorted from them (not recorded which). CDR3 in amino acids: CASSHGREQYF. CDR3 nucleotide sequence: TGCGCCAGCAGCCATGGTAGGGAGCAGTACTTC.